This section outlines one T cell receptor beta chain sequence together with its context. Its antigen is as yet unknown. The data originate from a study of T cell responses to AZD1222 COVID-19 vaccine. Study results and caveats: Among the donors, most were white British and more were female, and clonal diversity was possibly underestimated. It was only after the peak T cell response that any repertoires were sampled.

Only in-frame clones appear in the TCRdb table, and some are missing; sequencing was by immunoSEQ multiplex PCR. The data show approximately 130,000 clones, with approximately 93% seen just once and roughly 1% held by the top ten. The receptor was isolated from an adult in good health. The sample consisted of peripheral blood, taken on day 0 of AZD1222 vaccination.

The DNA for the CDR3 is TGTGCCAGCAGCCAAGGCCAGCTGATCTATGGCTACACCTTC. The encoded protein is CASSQGQLIYGYTF. The V and J genes are TRBV14 and TRBJ1-2, with D hard to call. The CDR3 is made up of 14 amino acids. Germline values: CDR1 SGHDN, CDR2 FVKESK. Trimming took off 1 base at V and 4 bases at J, with 10 bases between the two ends.